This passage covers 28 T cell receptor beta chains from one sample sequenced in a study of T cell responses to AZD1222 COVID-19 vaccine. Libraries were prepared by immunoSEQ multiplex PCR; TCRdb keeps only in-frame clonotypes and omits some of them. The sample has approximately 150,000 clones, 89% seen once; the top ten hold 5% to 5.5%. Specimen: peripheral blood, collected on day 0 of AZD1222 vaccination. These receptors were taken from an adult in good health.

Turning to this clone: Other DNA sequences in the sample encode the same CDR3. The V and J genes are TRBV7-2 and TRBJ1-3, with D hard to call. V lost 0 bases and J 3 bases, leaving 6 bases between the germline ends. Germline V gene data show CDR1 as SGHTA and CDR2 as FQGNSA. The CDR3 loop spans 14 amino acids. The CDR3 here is CASSLAGSGNTIYF. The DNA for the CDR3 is TGTGCCAGCAGCTTAGCCGGCAGTGGAAACACCATATATTTT.

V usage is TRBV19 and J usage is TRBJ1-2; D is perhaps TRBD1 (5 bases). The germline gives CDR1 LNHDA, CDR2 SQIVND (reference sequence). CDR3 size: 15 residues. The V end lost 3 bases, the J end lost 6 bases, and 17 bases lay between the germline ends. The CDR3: CASSIVGRESDGYTF. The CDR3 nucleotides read TGTGCCAGTAGTATCGTGGGCAGGGAATCTGATGGCTACACCTTC.

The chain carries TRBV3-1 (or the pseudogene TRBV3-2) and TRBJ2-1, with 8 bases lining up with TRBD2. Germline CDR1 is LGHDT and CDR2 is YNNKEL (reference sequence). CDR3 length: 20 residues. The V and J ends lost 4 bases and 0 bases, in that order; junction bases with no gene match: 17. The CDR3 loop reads CASSPPQLLAGRSSYNEQFF. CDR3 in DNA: TGTGCCAGCAGCCCGCCCCAACTCTTAGCGGGGCGTAGCTCCTACAATGAGCAGTTCTTC.

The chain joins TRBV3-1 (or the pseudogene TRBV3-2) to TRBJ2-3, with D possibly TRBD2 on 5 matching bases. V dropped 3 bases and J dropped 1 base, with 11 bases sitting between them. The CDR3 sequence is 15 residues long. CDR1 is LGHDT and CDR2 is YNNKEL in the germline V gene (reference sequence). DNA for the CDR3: TGTGCCAGCAGCCACAAAAGTAGCGGCACAGATACGCAGTATTTT. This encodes CASSHKSSGTDTQYF.

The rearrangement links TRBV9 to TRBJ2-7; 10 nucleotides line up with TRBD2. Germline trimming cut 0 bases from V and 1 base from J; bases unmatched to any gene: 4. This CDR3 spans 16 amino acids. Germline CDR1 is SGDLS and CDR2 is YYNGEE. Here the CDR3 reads CASSVAGTSASYEQYF. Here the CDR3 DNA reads TGTGCCAGCAGCGTAGCAGGGACTAGCGCTTCCTACGAGCAGTACTTC. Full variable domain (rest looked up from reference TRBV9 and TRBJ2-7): DSGVTQTPKHLITATGQRVTLRCSPRSGDLSVYWYQQSLDQGLQFLIQYYNGEERAKGNILERFSAQQFPDLHSELNLSSLELGDSALYFCASSVAGTSASYEQYFGPGTRLTVT.

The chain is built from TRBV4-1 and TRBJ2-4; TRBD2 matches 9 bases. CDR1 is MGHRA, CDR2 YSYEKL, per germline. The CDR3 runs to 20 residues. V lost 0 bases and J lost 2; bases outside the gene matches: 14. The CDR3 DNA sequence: TGCGCCAGCAGCCAAGATGGCGGGAGGGGTACCTCCGGGCCCAAAAACATTCAGTACTTC. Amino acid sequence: CASSQDGGRGTSGPKNIQYF.

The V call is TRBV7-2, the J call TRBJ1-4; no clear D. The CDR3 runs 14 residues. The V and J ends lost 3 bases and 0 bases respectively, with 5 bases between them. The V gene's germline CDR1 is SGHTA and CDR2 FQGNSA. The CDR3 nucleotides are TGTGCCAGCAGCTTCTCGTCAACTAATGAAAAACTGTTTTTT. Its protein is CASSFSSTNEKLFF.

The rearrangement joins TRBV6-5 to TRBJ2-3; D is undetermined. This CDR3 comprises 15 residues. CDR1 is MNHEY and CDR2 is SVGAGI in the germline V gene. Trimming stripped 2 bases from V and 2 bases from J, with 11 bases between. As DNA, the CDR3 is TGTGCCAGCAGTTACAAACTCCAACACACAGATACGCAGTATTTT. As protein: CASSYKLQHTDTQYF.

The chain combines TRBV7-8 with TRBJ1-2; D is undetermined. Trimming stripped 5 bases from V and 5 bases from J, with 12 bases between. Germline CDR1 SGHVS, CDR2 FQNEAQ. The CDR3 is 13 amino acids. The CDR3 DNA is TGTGCCAGCAGCCTGGGCGGGAGATATGGCTACACCTTC. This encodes CASSLGGRYGYTF.

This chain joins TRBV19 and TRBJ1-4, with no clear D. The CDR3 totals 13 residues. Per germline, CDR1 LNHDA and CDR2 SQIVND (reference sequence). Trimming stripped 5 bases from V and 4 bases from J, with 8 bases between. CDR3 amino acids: CASSRGINEKLFF. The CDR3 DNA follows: TGTGCCAGTAGTCGCGGAATTAATGAAAAACTGTTTTTT. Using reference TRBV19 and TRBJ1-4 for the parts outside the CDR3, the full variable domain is DGGITQSPKYLFRKEGQNVTLSCEQNLNHDAMYWYRQDPGQGLRLIYYSQIVNDFQKGDIAEGYSVSREKKESFPLTVTSAQKNPTAFYLCASSRGINEKLFFGSGTQLSVL.

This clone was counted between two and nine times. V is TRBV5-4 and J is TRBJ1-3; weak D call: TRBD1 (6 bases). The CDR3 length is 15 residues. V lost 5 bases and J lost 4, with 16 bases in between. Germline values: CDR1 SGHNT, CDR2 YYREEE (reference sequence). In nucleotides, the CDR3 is TGTGCCAGCAGTTCCGGCGCGGGGGCGGGAAACACCATATATTTT. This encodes CASSSGAGAGNTIYF. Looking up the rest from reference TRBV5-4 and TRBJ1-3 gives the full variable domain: ETGVTQSPTHLIKTRGQQVTLRCSSQSGHNTVSWYQQALGQGPQFIFQYYREEENGRGNFPPRFSGLQFPNYSSELNVNALELDDSALYLCASSSGAGAGNTIYFGEGSWLTVV.

CDR3 sequence (DNA): TGTGCCAGCAGTCCAGTTGCAGGGTACACTGAAGCTTTCTTT. Translating gives CASSPVAGYTEAFF. The chain joins TRBV7-2 to TRBJ1-1, with a weak D call TRBD1 (5 bases). Germline loops: CDR1 SGHTA, CDR2 FQGNSA. CDR3 size: 14 residues. Trimming removed 6 bases from V and 3 bases from J, with 14 bases in between. Using reference TRBV7-2 and TRBJ1-1 for the parts outside the CDR3, the full variable domain is GAGVSQSPSNKVTEKGKDVELRCDPISGHTALYWYRQSLGQGLEFLIYFQGNSAPDKSGLPSDRFSAERTGGSVSTLTIQRTQQEDSAVYLCASSPVAGYTEAFFGQGTRLTVV.

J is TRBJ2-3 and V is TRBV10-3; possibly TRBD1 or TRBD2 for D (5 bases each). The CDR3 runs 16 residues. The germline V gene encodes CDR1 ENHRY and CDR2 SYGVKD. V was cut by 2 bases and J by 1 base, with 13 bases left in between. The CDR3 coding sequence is TGTGCCATCAGTGAGCGGGGCGTCGGGGGCACAGATACGCAGTATTTT. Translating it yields CAISERGVGGTDTQYF.

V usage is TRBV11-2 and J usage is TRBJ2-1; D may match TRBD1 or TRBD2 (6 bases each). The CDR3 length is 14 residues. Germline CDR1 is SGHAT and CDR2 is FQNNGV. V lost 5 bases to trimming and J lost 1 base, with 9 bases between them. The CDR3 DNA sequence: TGTGCCAGCAGCCGGGGGCAATCCTACAATGAGCAGTTCTTC. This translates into CASSRGQSYNEQFF.

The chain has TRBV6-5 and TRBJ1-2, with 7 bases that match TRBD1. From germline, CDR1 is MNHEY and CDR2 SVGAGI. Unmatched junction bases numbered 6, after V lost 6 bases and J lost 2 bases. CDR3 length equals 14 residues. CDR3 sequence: CASSRGGQNYGYTF. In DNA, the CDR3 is TGTGCCAGCAGCCGAGGGGGACAGAACTATGGCTACACCTTC.

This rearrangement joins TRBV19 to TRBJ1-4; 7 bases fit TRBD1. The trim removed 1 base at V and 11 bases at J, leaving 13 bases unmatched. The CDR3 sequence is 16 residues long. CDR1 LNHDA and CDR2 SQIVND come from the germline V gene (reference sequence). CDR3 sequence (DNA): TGTGCCAGTAGTATAGTCGAGGACAGGCGGGAAGAGAAACTGTTTTTT. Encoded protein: CASSIVEDRREEKLFF. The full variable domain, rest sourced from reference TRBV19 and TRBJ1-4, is DGGITQSPKYLFRKEGQNVTLSCEQNLNHDAMYWYRQDPGQGLRLIYYSQIVNDFQKGDIAEGYSVSREKKESFPLTVTSAQKNPTAFYLCASSIVEDRREEKLFFGSGTQLSVL.

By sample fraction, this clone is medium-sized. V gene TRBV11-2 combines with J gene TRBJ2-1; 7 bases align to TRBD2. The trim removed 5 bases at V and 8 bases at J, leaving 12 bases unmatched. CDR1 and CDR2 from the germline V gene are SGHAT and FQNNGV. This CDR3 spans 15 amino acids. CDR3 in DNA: TGTGCCAGCAGCGGAGGGTTGGGGGAGGGTTATGAGCAGTTCTTC. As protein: CASSGGLGEGYEQFF.

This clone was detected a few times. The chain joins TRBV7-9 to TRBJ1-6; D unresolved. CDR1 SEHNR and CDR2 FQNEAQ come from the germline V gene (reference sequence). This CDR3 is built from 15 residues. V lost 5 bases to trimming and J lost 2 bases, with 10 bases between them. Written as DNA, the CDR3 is TGTGCCAGCAGCCGACCTAGCGCCTATAATTCACCCCTCCACTTT. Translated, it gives CASSRPSAYNSPLHF.

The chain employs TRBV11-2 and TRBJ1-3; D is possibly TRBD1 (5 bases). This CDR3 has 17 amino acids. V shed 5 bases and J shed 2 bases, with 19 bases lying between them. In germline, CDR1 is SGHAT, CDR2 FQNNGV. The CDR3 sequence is CASSPSSGGGPGNTIYF. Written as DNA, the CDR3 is TGTGCCAGCAGCCCATCCTCGGGTGGGGGACCTGGAAACACCATATATTTT.

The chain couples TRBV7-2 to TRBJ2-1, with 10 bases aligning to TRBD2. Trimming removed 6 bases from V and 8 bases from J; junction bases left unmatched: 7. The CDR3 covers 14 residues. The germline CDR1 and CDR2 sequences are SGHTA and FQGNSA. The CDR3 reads CASRASGSMDEQFF. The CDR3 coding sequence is TGTGCCAGCAGGGCTAGCGGGAGTATGGATGAGCAGTTCTTC.

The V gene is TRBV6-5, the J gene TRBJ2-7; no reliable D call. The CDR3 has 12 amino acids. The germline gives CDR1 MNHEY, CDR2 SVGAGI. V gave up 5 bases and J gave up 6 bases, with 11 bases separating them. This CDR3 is CASSRNLGEQYF. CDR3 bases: TGTGCCAGCAGTCGCAACTTAGGCGAGCAGTACTTC.

CDR3 region: CATSRDFANQPQHF. Written as DNA, the CDR3 is TGTGCCACCAGCAGAGATTTTGCCAATCAGCCCCAGCATTTT. V gene TRBV15 combines with J gene TRBJ1-5; D is uncertain. V lost 0 bases and J 3 bases, leaving 6 bases between the germline ends. This CDR3 region has 14 residues. The germline CDR1 and CDR2 sequences are LNHNV and YYDKDF (reference sequence).

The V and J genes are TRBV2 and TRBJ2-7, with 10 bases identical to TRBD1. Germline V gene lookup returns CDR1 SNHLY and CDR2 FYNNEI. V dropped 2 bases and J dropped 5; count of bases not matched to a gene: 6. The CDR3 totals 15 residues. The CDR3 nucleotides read TGTGCCAGCAGTGAAAACCGGGACAGGGGCCACGAGCAGTACTTC. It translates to CASSENRDRGHEQYF. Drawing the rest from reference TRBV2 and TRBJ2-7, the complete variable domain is EPEVTQTPSHQVTQMGQEVILRCVPISNHLYFYWYRQILGQKVEFLVSFYNNEISEKSEIFDDQFSVERPDGSNFTLKIRSTKLEDSAMYFCASSENRDRGHEQYFGPGTRLTVT.

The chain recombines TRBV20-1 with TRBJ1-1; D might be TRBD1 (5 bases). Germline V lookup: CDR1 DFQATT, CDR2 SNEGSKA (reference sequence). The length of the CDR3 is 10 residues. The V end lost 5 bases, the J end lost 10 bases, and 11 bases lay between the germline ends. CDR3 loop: CSAYDSGAFF. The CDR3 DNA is TGCAGTGCTTATGACAGCGGAGCTTTCTTT.

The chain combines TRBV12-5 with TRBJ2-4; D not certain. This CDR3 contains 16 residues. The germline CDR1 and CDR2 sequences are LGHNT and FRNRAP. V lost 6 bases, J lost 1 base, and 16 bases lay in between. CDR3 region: CASGSARPLAKNIQYF. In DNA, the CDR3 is TGTGCTAGTGGATCTGCTAGACCTCTGGCCAAAAACATTCAGTACTTC.

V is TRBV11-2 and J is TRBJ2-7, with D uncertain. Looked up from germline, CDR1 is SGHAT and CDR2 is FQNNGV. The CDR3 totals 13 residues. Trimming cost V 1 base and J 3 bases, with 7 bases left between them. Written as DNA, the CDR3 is TGTGCCAGCAGCTTAGTACAAATCTACGAGCAGTACTTC. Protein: CASSLVQIYEQYF.

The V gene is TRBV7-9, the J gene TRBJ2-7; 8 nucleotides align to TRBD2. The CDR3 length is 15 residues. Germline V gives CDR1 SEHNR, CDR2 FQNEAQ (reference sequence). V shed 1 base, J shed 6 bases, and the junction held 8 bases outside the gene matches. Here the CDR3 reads CASSLGTGGPSEQYF. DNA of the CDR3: TGTGCCAGCAGCTTAGGTACGGGAGGGCCCAGCGAGCAGTACTTC.

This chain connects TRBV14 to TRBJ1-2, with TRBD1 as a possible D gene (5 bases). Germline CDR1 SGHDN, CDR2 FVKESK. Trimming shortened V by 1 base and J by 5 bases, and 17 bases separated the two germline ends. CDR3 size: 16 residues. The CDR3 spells CASSQADRPLGYGYTF. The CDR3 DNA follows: TGTGCCAGCAGCCAAGCCGACAGACCCTTAGGATATGGCTACACCTTC.